The present entry profiles one T cell receptor (beta chain) with its context. The sample belongs to a study of blood T cell repertoires in COVID-19. For the study at large: The United States, Italy and Spain provided the acute and convalescent COVID-19 samples. Sample material is recorded as cDNA or gDNA derived from T cells, B-cell-depleted T cells, or PBMCs.

Per the original methods: Counts of nucleated cells, estimated from reference gene primer amplification, were obtained. Sequenced by immunoSEQ multiplex PCR; TCRdb stores in-frame clones only, minus some. V and J calls and clone size come straight from that table; D and trimming were deduced from the DNA. The sample includes 100,000 to 150,000 clones, around 89% of them seen just once. The CDR3 spans 14 residues. Unmatched junction bases numbered 9, after V lost 7 bases and J lost 6 bases. Germline V lookup: CDR1 MNHEY, CDR2 SVGAGI. Source material: peripheral blood. This receptor was taken from a man aged 50 or older with active or convalescent COVID-19. The chain uses TRBV6-5 and TRBJ2-3, with 8 positions matching TRBD2. CDR3 protein: CASIPTGGVDTQYF. The DNA of the CDR3 is TGTGCCAGCATCCCCACGGGGGGGGTGGATACGCAGTATTTT.